Below, 17 T cell receptor beta chains from the same sample are listed, as sequenced in a study of a mutant IDH1 vaccine in newly diagnosed glioma. Clones were sequenced by immunoSEQ multiplex PCR, and TCRdb holds only the in-frame ones, with some missing. Of tens of thousands of clones listed, more than 65% were seen once; the top ten hold roughly 19%. The time point was: baseline, week 1 (first vaccination visit). The treatment was: pre-vaccination baseline after standard-of-care therapy. Here the sequenced sample was PBMCs, taken from a glioma patient treated with radiotherapy, temozolomide or both. The receptor set was obtained from a man aged 25-45 years with glioma.

The chain uses TRBV5-1 and TRBJ1-2; 9 bases align to TRBD1. The V and J ends lost 3 bases and 5 bases, in that order; junction bases with no gene match: 2. The germline V gene has CDR1 SGHRS and CDR2 YFSETQ. This CDR3 is 13 amino acids long. The chain's CDR3 is CASSYGTGYGYTF. In nucleotides, the CDR3 is TGCGCCAGCAGCTATGGGACAGGGTATGGCTACACCTTC.

The chain couples TRBV7-2 to TRBJ1-6; TRBD1 might be the D (5 bases). The germline V gene encodes CDR1 SGHTA and CDR2 FQGNSA. V lost 8 bases, J lost 7 bases, and 15 bases lay in between. The CDR3 has 14 amino acids. The CDR3 region has the DNA TGTGCCAGCCGCCGTTCCGGGGGAAATTCACCCCTCCACTTT. Encoded protein: CASRRSGGNSPLHF.

V is TRBV5-6 and J is TRBJ2-3, with a weak D call TRBD2 (7 bases). The length of the CDR3 is 15 residues. The germline V gene encodes CDR1 SGHDT and CDR2 YYEEEE. V dropped 3 bases and J dropped 0 bases, with 11 bases sitting between them. In DNA, the CDR3 is TGTGCCAGCAGCTGGGGGGGCCCGAGCACAGATACGCAGTATTTT. Translated, it gives CASSWGGPSTDTQYF.

This clone was seen just once. The chain is built from TRBV4-2 and TRBJ2-7, with D tentatively TRBD1 (5 bases). Germline V gene data show CDR1 as LGHNA and CDR2 as YNFKEQ. The length of the CDR3 is 15 residues. The V end was cut by 1 base, the J end by 4 bases, with 14 bases between. CDR3 nucleotides: TGTGCCAGCAGCCAAGTCAATGGGGCTATGTACGAGCAGTACTTC. Translated, it gives CASSQVNGAMYEQYF.

The V call is TRBV14, the J call TRBJ2-3; D is undetermined. The CDR3 sequence is 15 residues long. V lost 2 bases, J lost 2 bases, and 11 bases lay in between. The germline V gene has CDR1 SGHDN and CDR2 FVKESK. The CDR3 protein is CASSQTFSTTDTQYF. The CDR3 region has the DNA TGTGCCAGCAGCCAAACTTTCAGTACCACAGATACGCAGTATTTT.

The chain uses TRBV19 and TRBJ1-2; TRBD1 matches at 10 bases. Germline CDR1 reads LNHDA; CDR2 reads SQIVND (reference sequence). This CDR3 region has 14 residues. V lost 5 bases to trimming and J lost 2 bases; unmatched junction nucleotides: 2. Written as DNA, the CDR3 is TGTGCCAGTAGTCCGGACAGGGGGAACTATGGCTACACCTTC. It yields the protein CASSPDRGNYGYTF.

J is TRBJ1-3 and V is TRBV4-1; D gene ambiguous. Trimming removed 0 bases at V and 8 bases at J, with 17 bases between. This CDR3 comprises 16 residues. Germline values: CDR1 MGHRA, CDR2 YSYEKL. CDR3 residues: CASSQEPGERLYTIYF. The CDR3, as DNA: TGCGCCAGCAGCCAAGAGCCGGGCGAGAGATTGTACACCATATATTTT.

The chain is built from TRBV4-3 and TRBJ2-3; 8 bases are shared with TRBD1. The germline V gene has CDR1 LGHNA and CDR2 YSLEER. The CDR3 length is 19 residues. The V segment lost 0 bases and the J segment 2 bases; nucleotides outside the gene matches: 13. Here the CDR3 reads CASSQDFQGAGAVTDTQYF. The CDR3 bases are TGCGCCAGCAGCCAAGATTTTCAGGGGGCCGGGGCGGTCACAGATACGCAGTATTTT.

The genes are TRBV5-1 and TRBJ1-2; D may be TRBD1 (6 bases). The CDR3 spans 15 residues. Trimming took 0 bases from V and 6 from J, leaving 15 bases between them. CDR1 and CDR2 from the germline V gene are SGHRS and YFSETQ. The CDR3 DNA reads as TGCGCCAGCAGCTTGGAGTCAGGGGAGTTGGATGGCTACACCTTC. Its translation is CASSLESGELDGYTF. The whole variable domain, remainder taken from reference TRBV5-1 and TRBJ1-2, is KAGVTQTPRYLIKTRGQQVTLSCSPISGHRSVSWYQQTPGQGLQFLFEYFSETQRNKGNFPGRFSGRQFSNSRSEMNVSTLELGDSALYLCASSLESGELDGYTFGSGTRLTVV.

The J gene is TRBJ1-6, the V gene TRBV21-1. TRBV21-1 is flagged as a pseudogene. The CDR3 length is 15 residues. DNA for the CDR3: TGTGCCAGCAGAGATCCGGGACGGAGTAATTCACCCCTCCACTTT. This translates into CASRDPGRSNSPLHF.

The chain joins TRBV18 to TRBJ2-3, with D unresolved. CDR3 length: 12 residues. In germline, CDR1 is KGHSH, CDR2 LQKENI. Trimming shortened V by 2 bases and J by 4 bases, and 4 bases separated the two germline ends. CDR3 DNA sequence: TGTGCCAGCTCACCAGTTCCAGATACGCAGTATTTT. This codes for CASSPVPDTQYF.

The chain recombines TRBV11-3 with TRBJ1-1; D gene uncertain. V was pared by 1 base and J by 0 bases, with 9 bases between. The CDR3 has 15 amino acids. CDR1 and CDR2 (germline): SGHNT, YENEEA. The chain's CDR3 is CASSLGVGVNTEAFF. DNA of the CDR3: TGTGCCAGCAGCTTAGGAGTCGGTGTGAACACTGAAGCTTTCTTT.

The V gene is TRBV19, the J gene TRBJ2-2; tentative D call: TRBD1 (5 bases). Trimming took off 8 bases at V and 6 bases at J, with 19 bases between the two ends. The CDR3 runs 15 residues. Germline CDR1 reads LNHDA; CDR2 reads SQIVND (reference sequence). CDR3 nucleotides: TGTGCCAGTGGATCGGCAGGGCCGTTTGCCGGGGAGCTGTTTTTT. It is translated as CASGSAGPFAGELFF.

The chain links TRBV6-5 to TRBJ2-1; 9 positions match TRBD2. Germline V lookup: CDR1 MNHEY, CDR2 SVGAGI. J gave up 7 bases and V 4 bases, and 11 bases lay outside the gene matches. The CDR3 consists of 16 residues. The CDR3 DNA reads as TGTGCCAGCAGTTCCTCGACTAGCGGTGGAGGGAATGAGCAGTTCTTC. Translated: CASSSSTSGGGNEQFF.

This clone was seen a handful of times. The CDR3 bases are TGCGCCAGCAGCCGGGACAGGGCGGTTGAAAAACTGTTTTTT. Its translation is CASSRDRAVEKLFF. This sequence joins TRBV4-3 and TRBJ1-4, with TRBD1 matching 9 bases. V gave up 4 bases and J gave up 7 bases; unmatched junction bases: 4. Germline-derived CDR1 and CDR2 are LGHNA and YSLEER. CDR3 size: 14 residues.

This clone was seen just once. The chain has TRBV7-3 and TRBJ2-1; D may correspond to TRBD1 or TRBD2 (5 bases each). Germline V CDR1 and CDR2: SGHTA, FQGTGA. The CDR3 runs to 13 residues. Between the trimmed V and J ends, which lost 8 bases and 5 bases, there was a span of 13 bases. CDR3 sequence reads: CASALGPNNEQFF. CDR3 DNA: TGTGCCAGCGCCCTGGGACCCAACAATGAGCAGTTCTTC.

The chain joins TRBV2 to TRBJ2-7; 7 nucleotides agree with TRBD1. Germline V gene data show CDR1 as SNHLY and CDR2 as FYNNEI. After removal of 4 bases from V and 0 bases from J, the junction contained 3 bases not matched to a gene. The CDR3 length is 14 residues. As DNA, the CDR3 is TGTGCCAGCAGTGGACAGGGCCTCTCCTACGAGCAGTACTTC. Translating it yields CASSGQGLSYEQYF.